The clone carrying this T cell receptor (beta chain) has just one count. Its antigen is still unknown. The data were produced by immunoSEQ multiplex PCR, yet TCRdb's version contains in-frame clones alone and is incomplete. The table shows some 89,000 clones, with 85% to 90% occurring only once. This sample was taken from a study of T cell responses to AZD1222 COVID-19 vaccine. Findings and limits, study-wide: Every sample of the repertoires postdated the peak T cell response. The CD4 TCRs associated with vaccination extended across spike and predominated at 160-218 and 743-854. Females outnumbered males among donors, who were mostly white British; clonal diversity was possibly underestimated. After two AZD1222 doses, spike-specific TCR breadth and depth rose versus day 0.

In germline, CDR1 is SGHRS, CDR2 YFSETQ. This CDR3 region has 17 residues. V was clipped by 0 bases and J by 0 bases; unmatched bases: 4. Sequences were derived from peripheral blood, sampled on day 0 of MenACWY control vaccination. This chain joins TRBV5-1 and TRBJ2-1, with 9 bases that match TRBD2. The clonotype originates from an adult in good health. DNA for the CDR3: TGCGCCAGCAGCTTGGGTCGCGGGAGGGCCTCCTACAATGAGCAGTTCTTC. This encodes CASSLGRGRASYNEQFF.